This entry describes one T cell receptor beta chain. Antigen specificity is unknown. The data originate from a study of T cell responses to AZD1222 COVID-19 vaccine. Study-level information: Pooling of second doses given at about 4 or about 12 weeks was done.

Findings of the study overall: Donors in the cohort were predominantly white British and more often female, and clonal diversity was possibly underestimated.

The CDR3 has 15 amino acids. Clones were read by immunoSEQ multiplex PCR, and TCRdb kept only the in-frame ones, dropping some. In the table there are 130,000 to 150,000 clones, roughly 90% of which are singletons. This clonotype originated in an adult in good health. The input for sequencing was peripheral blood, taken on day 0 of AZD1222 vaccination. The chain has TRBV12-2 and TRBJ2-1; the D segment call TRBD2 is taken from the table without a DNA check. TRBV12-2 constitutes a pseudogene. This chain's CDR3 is CASRLGRSSYNEQFF. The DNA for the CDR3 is TGTGCAAGTCGCTTAGGGCGGAGCTCCTACAATGAGCAGTTCTTC.